Below are 2 T cell receptor beta chains sequenced from a single sample in a study of memory CD4+ T cells and cytomegalovirus serostatus. Some clones are missing from TCRdb's copy, which holds only in-frame ones; the method was immunoSEQ multiplex PCR. The sample consists of about 64,000 clones, 70% to 80% of them appearing once. The sort gate was single viable CD3+CD4+CD8-CD45RO+ cells for memory CD4+ T cells. The sequenced material came from memory CD4+ T cells from blood. These receptors were obtained from an adult in good health and CMV-seronegative.

V is TRBV25-1 and J is TRBJ1-1; perhaps TRBD1 as D (5 bases). Trimming took 3 bases from V and 5 from J, leaving 13 bases between them. Germline CDR1 and CDR2: MGHDK and SYGVNS. The CDR3 totals 14 residues. CDR3 DNA sequence: TGTGCCAGCAGTGATCAAGTATGGGGGACTGAAGCTTTCTTT. This encodes CASSDQVWGTEAFF.

This clone was found many times. The chain employs TRBV11-2 and TRBJ2-2, with TRBD1 matching 9 bases. The V gene end was trimmed by 5 bases and the J gene end by 7 bases; junction bases not matched to a gene: 11. The CDR3 contains 16 residues. Looked up from germline, CDR1 is SGHAT and CDR2 is FQNNGV. The CDR3 protein is CASSPHRGPGGGELFF. The DNA for the CDR3 is TGTGCCAGCAGCCCCCACAGGGGGCCGGGAGGCGGGGAGCTGTTTTTT. The whole variable domain, remainder taken from reference TRBV11-2 and TRBJ2-2, is EAGVAQSPRYKIIEKRQSVAFWCNPISGHATLYWYQQILGQGPKLLIQFQNNGVVDDSQLPKDRFSAERLKGVDSTLKIQPAKLEDSAVYLCASSPHRGPGGGELFFGEGSRLTVL.